This entry lists 20 T cell receptor beta chains sequenced from one sample in a study of graft-versus-host responses after intestinal transplantation. Produced via immunoSEQ multiplex PCR; TCRdb's table is partial and in-frame only. The sample yields about 90,000 clones, approximately 92% seen once. Their specific antigens are unknown. The material was unstimulated CD8+ T cells sorted from spleen or lymph node cells, obtained before transplant. The receptors originated from a human donor who was the organ donor for an intestinal transplant.

This clone was detected once. The CDR3 DNA reads TGTGCCAGCAGCTCCGGCGACTACAACGTCCTGACTTTC. This translates into CASSSGDYNVLTF. This chain connects TRBV28 to TRBJ2-6; TRBD2 is a possible D gene (5 bases). The length of the CDR3 is 13 residues. Germline CDR1 reads MDHEN; CDR2 reads SYDVKM. V shed 6 bases and J shed 9 bases, with 12 bases lying between them.

This sequence joins TRBV7-9 and TRBJ2-5; TRBD1 aligns across 8 bases. The DNA matches TRBJ2-7 better at its end, which makes the J call doubtful. The CDR3 is made up of 15 amino acids. Germline CDR1 SEHNR, CDR2 FQNEAQ (reference sequence). For the CDR3, the DNA is TGTGCCAGCAGTCTACAGGGGGTCTCCTCCTACGAGCAGTACTTC. Protein sequence: CASSLQGVSSYEQYF.

The rearrangement joins TRBV27 to TRBJ1-2, with a tentative D call TRBD1 (5 bases). CDR1 is MNHEY, CDR2 SMNVEV, per germline (reference sequence). The CDR3 is 14 amino acids. V gave up 4 bases and J gave up 2 bases, with 11 bases separating them. CDR3 residues: CASSSDDSNYGYTF. In nucleotides, the CDR3 is TGTGCCAGCAGTTCAGACGACAGCAACTATGGCTACACCTTC.

The rearrangement uses TRBV5-1 and TRBJ1-2; D is uncertain. V was trimmed by 5 bases and J by 8 bases, leaving 13 bases between them. The CDR3 runs to 12 residues. Germline V CDR1 and CDR2: SGHRS, YFSETQ. This CDR3 reads CASSPSYGGYTF. As DNA, the CDR3 is TGCGCCAGCAGTCCGTCGTACGGGGGCTACACCTTC.

This chain joins TRBV7-9 and TRBJ1-2; 7 bases match TRBD1. The ends lost 5 bases at V and 2 bases at J; junction bases unmatched: 5. This CDR3 is 14 amino acids long. Germline CDR1 SEHNR, CDR2 FQNEAQ (reference sequence). CDR3 nucleotides: TGTGCCAGCAGCCTGAAGGACAGGAACTATGGCTACACCTTC. Protein sequence: CASSLKDRNYGYTF.

The chain is built from TRBV14 and TRBJ2-7, with 10 bases lining up with TRBD2. Germline CDR1 SGHDN, CDR2 FVKESK. CDR3 size: 15 residues. V shed 4 bases, J shed 2 bases, and the junction held 5 bases outside the gene matches. The CDR3, as DNA: TGTGCCAGCAGCCGCCTAAGCGGGAGGGCCTACGAGCAGTACTTC. Residues: CASSRLSGRAYEQYF.

This chain uses TRBV27 with TRBJ2-2; no definite D call. V lost 5 bases and J 6 bases, leaving 7 bases between the germline ends. The CDR3 is 12 amino acids. Germline CDR1 MNHEY, CDR2 SMNVEV (reference sequence). The DNA of the CDR3 is TGTGCCAGCAGTCTCTTAGCCGGGGAGCTGTTTTTT. This translates into CASSLLAGELFF.

The chain combines TRBV19 with TRBJ1-4; TRBD1 aligns across 11 bases. The V and J ends lost 3 bases and 7 bases, in that order; junction bases with no gene match: 1. Germline V gives CDR1 LNHDA, CDR2 SQIVND (reference sequence). The CDR3 covers 14 residues. Here the CDR3 DNA reads TGTGCCAGTAGTATCGGACAGGGGGCTGAAAAACTGTTTTTT. As protein: CASSIGQGAEKLFF.

The V and J genes are TRBV5-1 and TRBJ1-4, with a weak D call TRBD1 (5 bases). Germline lookup yields CDR1 SGHRS and CDR2 YFSETQ. The CDR3 is 16 residues long. With 3 bases removed from V and 0 bases from J, the gap between germline ends came to 12 bases. CDR3 sequence: CASSSGHLPTNEKLFF. The CDR3 nucleotides are TGCGCCAGCAGCTCCGGACACCTTCCAACTAATGAAAAACTGTTTTTT.

On this clone itself: One junction end disagrees with the germline gene, perhaps due to a read error. The chain joins TRBV30 to TRBJ1-2; 7 bases line up with TRBD1. The CDR3 has 11 residues. Per the germline V gene, CDR1 is GTSNPN and CDR2 is SVGIG (reference sequence). CDR3 loop: CAWSDGQEVSF. In nucleotides, the CDR3 is TGTGCCTGGTCTGACGGACAGGAGGTATCCTTC.

The chain couples TRBV4-1 to TRBJ1-2; TRBD1 aligns across 8 bases. CDR3 length equals 13 residues. The V gene end was trimmed by 6 bases and the J gene end by 4 bases; junction bases not matched to a gene: 4. Per germline, CDR1 MGHRA and CDR2 YSYEKL. DNA for the CDR3: TGCGCCAGCAGTCCGGACAGGGCCTATGGCTACACCTTC. Its translation: CASSPDRAYGYTF.

The CDR3 region has the DNA TGTGCCACCAGCAGAGACAGGGTGAGCACAGATACGCAGTATTTT. Translated: CATSRDRVSTDTQYF. The rearrangement links TRBV15 to TRBJ2-3; TRBD1 is a possible D gene (5 bases). V dropped 0 bases and J dropped 0 bases, with 7 bases sitting between them. Germline V CDR1 and CDR2: LNHNV, YYDKDF (reference sequence). The CDR3 has 15 amino acids.

The V and J genes are TRBV9 and TRBJ2-1; possible D gene TRBD2, 6 bases. V lost 1 base and J lost 7, with 12 bases in between. This CDR3 spans 14 amino acids. Germline CDR1 reads SGDLS; CDR2 reads YYNGEE. In DNA form, the CDR3 reads TGTGCCAGCAGCGTACCAGGACTACCGAATGAGCAGTTCTTC. Its translation: CASSVPGLPNEQFF.

The gene calls are TRBV5-1 and TRBJ2-2; TRBD1 might be the D (5 bases). The ends were cut back, 0 bases at V and 0 bases at J, with 9 bases in the middle. The CDR3 totals 16 residues. Germline V gene sequence: CDR1 SGHRS, CDR2 YFSETQ. This CDR3 is CASSLEGPANTGELFF. Here the CDR3 DNA reads TGCGCCAGCAGCTTGGAGGGGCCTGCGAACACCGGGGAGCTGTTTTTT.

The chain employs TRBV25-1 and TRBJ1-5; D is unresolved. The CDR3 totals 14 residues. V was clipped by 2 bases and J by 1 base, with 6 bases between them. Germline lookup yields CDR1 MGHDK and CDR2 SYGVNS. The DNA for the CDR3 is TGTGCCAGCAGTGAACGGGTCAGCAATCAGCCCCAGCATTTT. Its protein is CASSERVSNQPQHF.

This chain joins TRBV6-1 and TRBJ2-3; D not certain. The CDR3 spans 15 residues. Germline V lookup: CDR1 MNHNS, CDR2 SASEGT. V was cut by 2 bases and J by 7 bases, with 16 bases left in between. This CDR3 is CASSELILTLYTQYF. The CDR3 nucleotides are TGTGCCAGCAGTGAATTAATTTTGACTTTGTATACGCAGTATTTT.

The V gene is TRBV27, the J gene TRBJ2-7; 9 bases match TRBD1. This CDR3 is 15 amino acids long. The germline CDR1 and CDR2 sequences are MNHEY and SMNVEV (reference sequence). Unmatched junction bases numbered 8, after V lost 3 bases and J lost 5 bases. The CDR3 is CASSLWGDRAHEQYF. CDR3 nucleotide sequence: TGTGCCAGCAGTTTGTGGGGGGACAGGGCCCACGAGCAGTACTTC.

The chain couples TRBV6-5 to TRBJ1-4; D is unresolved. From germline, CDR1 is MNHEY and CDR2 SVGAGI. This CDR3 has 14 amino acids. V was pared by 7 bases and J by 7 bases, with 16 bases between. The CDR3 sequence is CASKNGWPGEKLFF. DNA of the CDR3: TGTGCCAGCAAAAACGGGTGGCCCGGTGAAAAACTGTTTTTT.

The chain combines TRBV15 with TRBJ2-3; D call uncertain. The V end lost 1 base, the J end lost 2 bases, and 10 bases lay between the germline ends. This CDR3 contains 15 residues. In germline, CDR1 is LNHNV, CDR2 YYDKDF (reference sequence). This CDR3 is CATSRAPRYTDTQYF. In DNA, the CDR3 is TGTGCCACCAGCAGAGCTCCTAGATACACAGATACGCAGTATTTT.

V gene TRBV6-5 combines with J gene TRBJ2-3; perhaps TRBD2 as D (5 bases). The CDR3 spans 13 residues. Germline V lookup: CDR1 MNHEY, CDR2 SVGAGI. Trimming took 6 bases from V and 7 from J, leaving 14 bases between them. The CDR3 loop reads CASSTTSWHTQYF. The DNA for the CDR3 is TGTGCCAGCAGCACTACTAGTTGGCATACGCAGTATTTT.